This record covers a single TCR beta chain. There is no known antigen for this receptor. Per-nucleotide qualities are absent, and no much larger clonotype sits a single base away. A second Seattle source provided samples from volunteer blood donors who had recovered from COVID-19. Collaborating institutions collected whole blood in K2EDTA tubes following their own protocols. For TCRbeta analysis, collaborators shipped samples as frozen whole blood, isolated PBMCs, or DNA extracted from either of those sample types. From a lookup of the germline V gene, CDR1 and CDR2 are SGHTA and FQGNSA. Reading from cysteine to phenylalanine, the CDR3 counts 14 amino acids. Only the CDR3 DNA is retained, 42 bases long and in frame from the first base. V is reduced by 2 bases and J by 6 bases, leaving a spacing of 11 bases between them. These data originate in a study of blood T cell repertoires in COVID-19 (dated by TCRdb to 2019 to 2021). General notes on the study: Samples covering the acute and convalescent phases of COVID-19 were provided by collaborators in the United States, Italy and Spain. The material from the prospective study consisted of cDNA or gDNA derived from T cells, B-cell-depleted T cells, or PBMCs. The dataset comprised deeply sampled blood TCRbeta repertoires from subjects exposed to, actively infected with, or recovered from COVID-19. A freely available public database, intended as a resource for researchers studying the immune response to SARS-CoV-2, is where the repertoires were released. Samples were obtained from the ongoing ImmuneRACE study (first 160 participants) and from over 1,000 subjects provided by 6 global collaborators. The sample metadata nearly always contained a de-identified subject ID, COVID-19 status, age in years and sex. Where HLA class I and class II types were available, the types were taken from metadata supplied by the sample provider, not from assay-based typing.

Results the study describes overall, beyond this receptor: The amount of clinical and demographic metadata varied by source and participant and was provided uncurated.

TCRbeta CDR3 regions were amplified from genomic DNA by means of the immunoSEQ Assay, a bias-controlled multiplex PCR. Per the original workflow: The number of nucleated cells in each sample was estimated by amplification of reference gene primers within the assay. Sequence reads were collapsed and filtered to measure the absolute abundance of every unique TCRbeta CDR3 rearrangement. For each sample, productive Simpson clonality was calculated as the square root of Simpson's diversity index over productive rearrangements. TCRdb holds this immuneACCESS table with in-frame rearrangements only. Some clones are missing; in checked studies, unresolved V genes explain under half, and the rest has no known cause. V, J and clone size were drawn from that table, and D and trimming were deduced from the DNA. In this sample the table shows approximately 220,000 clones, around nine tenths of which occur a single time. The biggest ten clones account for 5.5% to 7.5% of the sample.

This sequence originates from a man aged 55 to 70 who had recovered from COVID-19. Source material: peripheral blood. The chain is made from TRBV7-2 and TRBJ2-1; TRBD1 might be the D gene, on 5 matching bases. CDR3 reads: CASSLRGSPNEQFF. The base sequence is TGTGCCAGCAGCTTAAGGGGTAGTCCCAATGAGCAGTTCTTC.